Described below is a single TCR beta chain sequence and its context. Its antigen is currently unknown. It was with a sample-barcoded 5' primer and a J-beta primer mix that a second PCR of roughly 7 to 12 cycles was run. Each cDNA molecule carried a tag from a template-switch adaptor that contained 12 random nucleotides. TCRdb called the 5' RACE reads again in MiXCR, with one record for every CDR3 protein. In the table there are a few hundred thousand distinct CDR3 sequences, approximately 52% of which are singletons. Looked up from germline, CDR1 is LNHNV and CDR2 is YYDKDF (reference sequence). With 1 base removed from V and 4 bases from J, the gap between germline ends came to 12 bases. The CDR3 contains 15 residues. The individuals who served as donors were healthy Caucasians living in Russia, aged roughly 6 to 100. This record belongs to a study of blood T cells in healthy people across ages. For the study at large: Roughly one uniquely barcoded beta molecule per two T cells was captured. Study conclusions and caveats: As age increased, TCR beta diversity per million T cells fell in a roughly linear fashion.

The chain uses TRBV15 and TRBJ2-3, with D possibly being TRBD1 (6 bases). The clonotype originates from a man aged 60 to 75 in good health. What was sequenced was blood. CDR3 sequence: CATSRGGGDADTQYF. The CDR3 coding sequence is TGTGCCACCAGCAGAGGAGGGGGAGACGCAGATACGCAGTATTTT.